A selection of T cell receptor beta chains follows, all from one sample in a study of T cell responses to AZD1222 COVID-19 vaccine. Measured with immunoSEQ multiplex PCR; TCRdb has only the in-frame clones, and not every one. The profile shows 40,000 to 50,000 clones, approximately 80% of them singletons. The material was peripheral blood, obtained 28 days after the second AZD1222 dose. Receptor source: an adult who received the AZD1222 COVID-19 vaccine. CDR3s include the opening cysteine and the closing phenylalanine or tryptophan. The D gene is left open where the match is weak. A row's size may be missing; if present it is once, few, many or a size class.

clone_size: few; v_call: TRBV27; j_call: TRBJ1-1; d_call: -; cdr3_nt: TGTGCCAGCAGTTACCTCGACGGGAACACTGAAGCTTTCTTT; cdr3_aa: CASSYLDGNTEAFF
clone_size: -; v_call: TRBV6-5; j_call: TRBJ1-2; d_call: TRBD1; cdr3_nt: TGTGCCAGCAGTTACTTCCGACAGGGGGGAGATGGCTACACCTTC; cdr3_aa: CASSYFRQGGDGYTF
clone_size: once; v_call: TRBV19; j_call: TRBJ1-5; d_call: -; cdr3_nt: TGTGCCAGTAGTATCGCAAATAGCAATCAGCCCCAGCATTTT; cdr3_aa: CASSIANSNQPQHF
clone_size: once; v_call: TRBV9; j_call: TRBJ1-2; d_call: -; cdr3_nt: TGTGCCAGCAGCTCGCCTCTTTTTGGCTATGGCTACACCTTC; cdr3_aa: CASSSPLFGYGYTF
clone_size: -; v_call: TRBV5-8; j_call: TRBJ1-1; d_call: -; cdr3_nt: TGTGCCAGCACCCCGATTAACACTGAAGCTTTCTTT; cdr3_aa: CASTPINTEAFF
clone_size: -; v_call: TRBV9; j_call: TRBJ1-3; d_call: -; cdr3_nt: TGTGCCAGCAGCGTAGAAGGGACGTTCGGAAACACCATATATTTT; cdr3_aa: CASSVEGTFGNTIYF
clone_size: -; v_call: TRBV19; j_call: TRBJ1-3; d_call: -; cdr3_nt: TGTGCCAGTAGTAGAACAGGGCCGGGTCGGGACACCATATATTTT; cdr3_aa: CASSRTGPGRDTIYF
clone_size: -; v_call: TRBV18; j_call: TRBJ1-6; d_call: TRBD1; cdr3_nt: TGTGCCAGCTCTTTCCCGAGGACAGGGCATTCACCCCTCCACTTT; cdr3_aa: CASSFPRTGHSPLHF
clone_size: -; v_call: TRBV2; j_call: TRBJ2-7; d_call: -; cdr3_nt: TGTGCCAGCATGTCCCCGTCCGGGACACTCAGCCCCTACGAGCAGTACTTC; cdr3_aa: CASMSPSGTLSPYEQYF
clone_size: -; v_call: TRBV24-1; j_call: TRBJ2-2; d_call: -; cdr3_nt: TGTGCCACCAGTGACTCGCTCGGGGAGCTGTTTTTT; cdr3_aa: CATSDSLGELFF